In its sample, the clone carrying this T cell receptor beta chain was seen many times. These data are taken from a study of T cells in Graves' hyperthyroidism and ophthalmopathy. CDR1 and CDR2 (germline): SNHLY, FYNNEI. V was cut by 5 bases and J by 3 bases, with 9 bases left in between. There are 13 residues in the CDR3. Amplified regions were TCR beta CDR3 sequences from RNA transcripts. HTBI primers drove first-round RT-PCR of the TCR CDR3. A single record per CDR3 protein comes from TCRdb applying MiXCR to the multiplex PCR reads. The repertoire has 500,000 or so distinct CDR3 sequences, about 16% of them found once; the top ten carry around 28%.

The clonotype was recovered from a woman younger than 45 with Graves' ophthalmopathy. The V and J genes are TRBV2 and TRBJ2-3; D not certain. The sample consisted of blood. In DNA form, the CDR3 reads TGTGCCAGCAGTCCTGACGAGACAGATACGCAGTATTTT. Translating it yields CASSPDETDTQYF.